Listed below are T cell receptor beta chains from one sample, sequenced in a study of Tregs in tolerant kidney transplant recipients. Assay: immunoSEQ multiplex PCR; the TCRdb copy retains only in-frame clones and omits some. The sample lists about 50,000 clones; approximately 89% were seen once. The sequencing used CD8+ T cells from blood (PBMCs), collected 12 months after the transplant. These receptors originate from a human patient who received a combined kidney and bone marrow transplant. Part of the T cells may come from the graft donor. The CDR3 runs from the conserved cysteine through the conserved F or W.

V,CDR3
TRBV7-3,CASSLTQGPGFGYTF
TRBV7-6,CASSLASYLSSGNTIYF
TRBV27,CASSPTGSSYNEQFF
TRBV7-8,CASSHGTGVVYEQYF
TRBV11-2,CASSLGSSTTRQYF
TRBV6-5,CASSYTPGHLNTEAFF
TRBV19,CASSIWSGGRQPQHF
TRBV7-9,CARLAGTGELFF
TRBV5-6,CASSLVGTVYNEQFF
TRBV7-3,CASSLLGGVDTQYF
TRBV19,CASSIGWENEAFF
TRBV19,CASSIDAGEGSTYEQYF
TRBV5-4,CASSTRTDNTIYF
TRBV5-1,CASSPGLAIYEQYF
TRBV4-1,CASSQPLVGRYNEQFF
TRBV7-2,CASSFTLMMGNNEQFF
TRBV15,CATSRGLAVTDTQYF
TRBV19,CASSIQGSYEQYF
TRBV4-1,CASSQGISADTEAFF
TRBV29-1,CSVEDQGHLYGYTF
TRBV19,CASGHIGDNEQFF
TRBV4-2,CASSQADDRIYNEQFF
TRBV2,CASSAWGSLEQYF
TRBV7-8,CASSLATTGPSYEQYF
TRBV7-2,CASSLVMASGYQETQYF
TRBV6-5,CASVPGTGELFF
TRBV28,CASSLSGAGFGPQHF
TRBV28,CASHKENQPQHF
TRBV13,CASREDTLIGANVLTF
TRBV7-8,CASSLERDGYYEQYF
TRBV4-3,CASRTGTTGELFF
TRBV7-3,CASSLPDRGQVMTYEQYF
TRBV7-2,CASSFWTGGIPEAFF
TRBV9,CASSPGLAGVYNEQFF
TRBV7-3,CASSYTQVHEQFF
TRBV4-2,CASSQDLHRDRGNSPLHF
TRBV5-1,CASSSRTGETQYF
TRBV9,CASSVVGLAELYEQYF
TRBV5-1,CASSWTIDSTYEQYF
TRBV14,CASSQGTGKNYEQYF
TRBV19,CASSIWTSGYNEQFF
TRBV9,CASSVWGDSGNTIYF
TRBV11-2,CASSWTAYEQYF
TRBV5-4,CASSLVGQVNYGYTF
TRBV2,CASSENQGSVNYGYTF